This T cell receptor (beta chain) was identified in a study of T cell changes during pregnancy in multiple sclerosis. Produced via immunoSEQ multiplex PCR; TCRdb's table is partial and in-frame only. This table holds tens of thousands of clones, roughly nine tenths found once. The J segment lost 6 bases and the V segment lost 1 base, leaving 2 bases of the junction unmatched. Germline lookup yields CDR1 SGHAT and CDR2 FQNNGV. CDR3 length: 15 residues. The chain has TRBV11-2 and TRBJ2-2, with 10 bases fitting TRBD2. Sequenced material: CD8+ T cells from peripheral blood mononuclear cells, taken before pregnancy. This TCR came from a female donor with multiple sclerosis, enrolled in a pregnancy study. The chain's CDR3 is CASSLGLAGAGELFF. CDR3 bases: TGTGCCAGCAGCTTAGGGCTAGCGGGGGCCGGGGAGCTGTTTTTT.